This T cell receptor (beta chain) came from a study of blood T cell repertoires in COVID-19 (dated by TCRdb to 2019 to 2021). About the full investigation: Collaborator samples came from the United States, Italy and Spain and covered acute and convalescent phases of COVID-19. The material from the prospective study consisted of cDNA or gDNA derived from T cells, B-cell-depleted T cells, or PBMCs. Deeply sampled blood TCRbeta repertoires from subjects exposed to, actively infected with, or recovered from COVID-19 were included in the dataset. The repertoires were released in a freely available public database meant as a resource for research on the immune response to SARS-CoV-2. The samples were drawn from two sources: the first 160 participants of the ongoing ImmuneRACE study, and 1,254 subjects contributed by 6 global collaborators. Nearly every sample came with metadata listing a de-identified subject ID, COVID-19 status, age in years and sex. Where HLA class I and class II types were available, the types were taken from metadata supplied by the sample provider, not from assay-based typing. The research as a whole found: The amount of clinical and demographic metadata varied by source and participant and was provided uncurated.

With regard to this clone: Its antigen specificity is not known. No base quality values were provided; no much bigger clone lies one nucleotide off.

TCRbeta CDR3 regions were amplified from genomic DNA by means of the immunoSEQ Assay, a bias-controlled multiplex PCR. Concerning the study's data processing: Nucleated cell counts per sample were estimated from amplification of reference gene primers within the assay. To quantify the absolute abundance of each unique TCRbeta CDR3 rearrangement, sequence reads were collapsed and filtered. For each sample, productive Simpson clonality was calculated as the square root of Simpson's diversity index over productive rearrangements. What TCRdb holds here is the immuneACCESS table cut down to in-frame rearrangements. Part of the clones is not present; checked against another copy, under half of the missing clones reflect an unresolved V gene, and the others are unexplained. V and J calls plus clone size are reproduced from that table; the DNA served to infer D and trimming. The table for this sample lists under 300,000 clones; approximately 87% of them were counted only once. The ten largest clonotypes hold about 5.9% of the sample.

Each collaborating institution followed its own protocols to collect whole blood in K2EDTA tubes. For TCRbeta analysis, collaborators shipped samples as frozen whole blood, isolated PBMCs, or DNA extracted from either of those sample types. The source material was peripheral blood. This receptor was obtained from a man in his fifties or sixties with acute or convalescent COVID-19.

The base sequence is TGTGCCAGCAGCCCCGACGGGCGGACTAACCAAGAGACCCAGTACTTC. Its amino acids are CASSPDGRTNQETQYF. In this chain, TRBV3-1 (or the pseudogene TRBV3-2) is recombined with TRBJ2-5; a tentative D call is TRBD2 (6 bases match). The CDR3 has 16 amino acids, counting the end cysteine and phenylalanine. Just the 48-base CDR3 DNA is kept, in frame starting at base 1. V loses 4 bases, J loses 0 bases, and the germline ends lie 15 bases apart. Via the germline V gene (reference sequence), CDR1 is LGHDT and CDR2 YNNKEL.